This entry lists 26 T cell receptor beta chains sequenced from one sample in a study of CD8+ T cells in alopecia areata. Reverse transcribed after extraction, RNA yielded cDNA as the sequencing template. Measured with immunoSEQ multiplex PCR; TCRdb has only the in-frame clones, and not every one. The sample contains hundreds of thousands of clones, 60% of which appear only once. Indicated treatment: oral pan-JAK inhibitor, 5-10 mg twice daily. The sample in question was CD4+ T cells sorted from blood, obtained at week 52, from a patient treated with tofacitinib. Every receptor here comes from a human donor with alopecia areata.

A word on this clone: A junction boundary mismatches the germline segment, possibly from a read error. The chain employs TRBV18 and TRBJ2-7; D is unresolved. The CDR3 covers 8 residues. Germline assignment: CDR1 KGHSH and CDR2 LQKENI. CDR3 sequence: CASSLSDF. CDR3 sequence (DNA): TGTGCCAGCTCGTTGTCGGACTTC.

The V and J genes are TRBV6-5 and TRBJ1-6; possibly TRBD1 for D (6 bases). The germline V gene encodes CDR1 MNHEY and CDR2 SVGAGI. Trimming pared 6 bases from V and 6 bases from J, leaving 12 bases between. The CDR3 is 14 residues long. CDR3 DNA sequence: TGTGCCAGCAGCCTGGGACATCTTAATTCACCCCTCCACTTT. It codes for CASSLGHLNSPLHF.

This sequence joins TRBV7-6 and TRBJ2-7; 8 nucleotides align to TRBD2. Germline V gene lookup returns CDR1 SGHVS and CDR2 FNYEAQ. V lost 4 bases to trimming and J lost 4 bases; unmatched junction nucleotides: 9. The CDR3 has 15 residues. CDR3 sequence (DNA): TGTGCCAGCAGCTCCGGCGGGGGGATTCCTTACGAGCAGTACTTC. Protein sequence: CASSSGGGIPYEQYF. The complete variable domain, with remaining parts taken from reference TRBV7-6 and TRBJ2-7, reads GAGVSQSPRYKVTKRGQDVALRCDPISGHVSLYWYRQALGQGPEFLTYFNYEAQQDKSGLPNDRFSAERPEGSISTLTIQRTEQRDSAMYRCASSSGGGIPYEQYFGPGTRLTVT.

This clone was counted a few times. The gene calls are TRBV29-1 and TRBJ1-2; 10 positions match TRBD1. CDR1 and CDR2 (germline): SQVTM, ANQGSEA. The CDR3 consists of 12 residues. V lost 5 bases, J lost 7 bases, and 4 bases stayed unmatched. In nucleotides, the CDR3 is TGCAGCGTTACGACAGGGGGCGGTGGCTACACCTTC. Translated: CSVTTGGGGYTF.

The chain uses TRBV6-5 and TRBJ2-5; maybe TRBD1 (6 bases). The V gene's germline CDR1 is MNHEY and CDR2 SVGAGI. The CDR3 contains 15 residues. The ends were cut back, 5 bases at V and 5 bases at J, with 18 bases in the middle. The CDR3 is CASSPEGGVVETQYF. In DNA, the CDR3 is TGTGCCAGCAGTCCCGAAGGGGGTGTAGTGGAGACCCAGTACTTC.

The chain links TRBV30 to TRBJ2-7, with a tentative D call TRBD1 (8 bases). Trimming left V 1 base short and J 5 bases short, with 21 bases between. Germline V gene lookup returns CDR1 GTSNPN and CDR2 SVGIG (reference sequence). The length of the CDR3 is 16 residues. Written as DNA, the CDR3 is TGTGCCTGGAGTGCCTCAGGGGGCGGGGGAATCGACGAGCAGTACTTC. Protein: CAWSASGGGGIDEQYF.

A few counts support this clone. As DNA, the CDR3 is TGTGCCAGCAGCCACAACAGCCCTGGGTGGGACGGCAATGAGCAGTTCTTC. Translation: CASSHNSPGWDGNEQFF. This sequence joins TRBV7-2 and TRBJ2-1, with D perhaps matching TRBD1 or TRBD2 (5 bases each). V dropped 5 bases and J dropped 6 bases, with 23 bases sitting between them. The CDR3 spans 17 residues. CDR1 and CDR2 from the germline V gene are SGHTA and FQGNSA.

This clone has more than one count but fewer than ten. The chain couples TRBV5-1 to TRBJ2-2; D is undetermined. V was trimmed by 0 bases and J by 0 bases, leaving 6 bases between them. Per the germline V gene, CDR1 is SGHRS and CDR2 is YFSETQ. The CDR3 is made up of 15 amino acids. DNA of the CDR3: TGCGCCAGCAGCTTGGGCGGATCGAACACCGGGGAGCTGTTTTTT. Protein sequence: CASSLGGSNTGELFF. Full variable domain (rest looked up from reference TRBV5-1 and TRBJ2-2): KAGVTQTPRYLIKTRGQQVTLSCSPISGHRSVSWYQQTPGQGLQFLFEYFSETQRNKGNFPGRFSGRQFSNSRSEMNVSTLELGDSALYLCASSLGGSNTGELFFGEGSRLTVL.

This clone was found a few times. The CDR3 here is CASSLGRAENTEAFF. The CDR3 DNA sequence: TGTGCCAGCAGCTTAGGCAGGGCCGAGAACACTGAAGCTTTCTTT. The chain carries TRBV7-8 and TRBJ1-1, with D perhaps TRBD1 (5 bases). The V end lost 1 base, the J end lost 1 base, and 10 bases lay between the germline ends. The CDR3 has 15 amino acids. CDR1 and CDR2 from the germline V gene are SGHVS and FQNEAQ.

The rearrangement links TRBV5-1 to TRBJ1-2, with no clear D. V was clipped by 1 base and J by 3 bases, with 10 bases between them. This CDR3 contains 14 residues. CDR1 is SGHRS and CDR2 is YFSETQ in the germline V gene. The CDR3 loop reads CASSLLSQDYGYTF. The CDR3 DNA reads TGCGCCAGCAGCTTGTTAAGTCAAGACTATGGCTACACCTTC.

CDR3 residues: CASRRGTGGPGTEAFF. CDR3 sequence (DNA): TGTGCCAGCAGACGCGGGACAGGGGGCCCCGGCACTGAAGCTTTCTTT. The chain couples TRBV7-9 to TRBJ1-1, with 12 bases lining up with TRBD1. V gave up 6 bases and J gave up 4 bases; unmatched junction bases: 9. Per the germline V gene, CDR1 is SEHNR and CDR2 is FQNEAQ (reference sequence). CDR3 size: 16 residues.

The gene calls are TRBV6-1 and TRBJ1-1, with D maybe TRBD1 (5 bases). Per germline, CDR1 MNHNS and CDR2 SASEGT. V was pared by 0 bases and J by 0 bases, with 8 bases between. The CDR3 sequence is 15 residues long. This chain's CDR3 is CASSEAGTVNTEAFF. The CDR3 coding sequence is TGTGCCAGCAGTGAAGCGGGGACGGTGAACACTGAAGCTTTCTTT.

The chain is built from TRBV4-3 and TRBJ2-6, with TRBD1 matching over 7 bases. V lost 0 bases to trimming and J lost 4 bases; unmatched junction nucleotides: 6. The V gene's germline CDR1 is LGHNA and CDR2 YSLEER. The CDR3 covers 17 residues. CDR3: CASSQDIDRAGANVLTF. Here the CDR3 DNA reads TGCGCCAGCAGCCAAGATATTGACAGGGCCGGGGCCAACGTCCTGACTTTC.

The J gene is TRBJ1-2, the V gene TRBV10-3; a possible D gene is TRBD1 (5 bases). The germline V gene encodes CDR1 ENHRY and CDR2 SYGVKD. The V end was cut by 2 bases, the J end by 7 bases, with 8 bases between. The CDR3 has 12 amino acids. The CDR3 nucleotides are TGTGCCATCAGTGAGGGGGCCGGTGGCTACACCTTC. It encodes CAISEGAGGYTF.

The chain has TRBV6-5 and TRBJ2-3; D uncertain. CDR3 length equals 14 residues. V was pared by 5 bases and J by 3 bases, with 12 bases between. Germline V CDR1 and CDR2: MNHEY, SVGAGI. The CDR3 spells CASSGPDPTDTQYF. In DNA form, the CDR3 reads TGTGCCAGCAGTGGCCCCGACCCAACAGATACGCAGTATTTT.

The chain combines TRBV5-6 with TRBJ2-1, with 13 bases that match TRBD2. Germline-derived CDR1 and CDR2 are SGHDT and YYEEEE. J gave up 5 bases and V 4 bases, and 3 bases lay outside the gene matches. The CDR3 spans 15 residues. CDR3 DNA: TGTGCCAGCAGCCTTGGACTAGCGGGGGACAATGAGCAGTTCTTC. Its translation is CASSLGLAGDNEQFF.

This sequence joins TRBV6-5 and TRBJ1-1; D is unresolved. CDR1 and CDR2 (germline): MNHEY, SVGAGI. This CDR3 is built from 14 residues. Trimming cost V 5 bases and J 5 bases, with 15 bases left between them. CDR3 protein: CASSRTSGLTEAFF. In DNA, the CDR3 is TGTGCCAGCAGTCGCACCTCCGGGTTAACTGAAGCTTTCTTT.

This chain links TRBV5-6 with TRBJ2-4; possibly TRBD1 for D (6 bases). Trimming shortened V by 3 bases and J by 0 bases, and 13 bases separated the two germline ends. This CDR3 region has 16 residues. Germline CDR1 reads SGHDT; CDR2 reads YYEEEE. The CDR3 DNA reads TGTGCCAGCAGCTCCCCAGGGGCCTCAGCCAAAAACATTCAGTACTTC. Its translation: CASSSPGASAKNIQYF. The whole variable domain, filled in from reference TRBV5-6 and TRBJ2-4, reads DAGVTQSPTHLIKTRGQQVTLRCSPKSGHDTVSWYQQALGQGPQFIFQYYEEEERQRGNFPDRFSGHQFPNYSSELNVNALLLGDSALYLCASSSPGASAKNIQYFGAGTRLSVL.

V gene TRBV11-2 combines with J gene TRBJ1-1; 7 nucleotides align to TRBD1. The junction had 7 bases not matched to a gene; V was cut back by 5 bases and J by 1 base. The CDR3 contains 15 residues. Germline loops: CDR1 SGHAT, CDR2 FQNNGV. CDR3 nucleotides: TGTGCCAGCAGCCCACTGGGACAGCGGAACACTGAAGCTTTCTTT. This encodes CASSPLGQRNTEAFF.

This clone was observed a few times. The rearrangement links TRBV2 to TRBJ2-5, with D maybe TRBD1 (6 bases). CDR1 SNHLY and CDR2 FYNNEI come from the germline V gene. V lost 5 bases and J lost 0, with 7 bases in between. The CDR3 length is 13 residues. The CDR3 DNA reads TGTGCCAGCAGTCACAGGGACCAAGAGACCCAGTACTTC. Its protein product is CASSHRDQETQYF. Filled out from reference TRBV2 and TRBJ2-5, the complete variable domain reads EPEVTQTPSHQVTQMGQEVILRCVPISNHLYFYWYRQILGQKVEFLVSFYNNEISEKSEIFDDQFSVERPDGSNFTLKIRSTKLEDSAMYFCASSHRDQETQYFGPGTRLLVL.

The V gene is TRBV5-6, the J gene TRBJ1-6; D unresolved. Germline V lookup: CDR1 SGHDT, CDR2 YYEEEE. This CDR3 has 15 residues. V gave up 4 bases and J gave up 10 bases, with 18 bases separating them. This CDR3 is CASSQRPGRGSPLHF. The DNA for the CDR3 is TGTGCCAGCAGCCAAAGGCCCGGACGTGGGTCACCCCTCCACTTT.

V usage is TRBV29-1 and J usage is TRBJ1-2; D is possibly TRBD1 (5 bases). Trimming shortened V by 7 bases and J by 4 bases, and 13 bases separated the two germline ends. Germline V lookup: CDR1 SQVTM, CDR2 ANQGSEA. The CDR3 spans 12 residues. The CDR3 DNA is TGCAGCGGCGGGCTCCAGGGCTATGGCTACACCTTC. Translation: CSGGLQGYGYTF.

The chain joins TRBV27 to TRBJ1-6; the match to TRBD1 covers 7 bases. V trimming: 5 bases; J trimming: 7 bases; junction bases outside the gene matches: 8. The germline V gene encodes CDR1 MNHEY and CDR2 SMNVEV (reference sequence). The CDR3 runs 15 residues. As DNA, the CDR3 is TGTGCCAGCAGTCTGACAGGGACGGGGAATTCACCCCTCCACTTT. Translation: CASSLTGTGNSPLHF.

The chain uses TRBV4-1 and TRBJ2-1, with a weak D call TRBD1 (6 bases). Trimming removed 4 bases at V and 8 bases at J, with 15 bases between. Looked up from germline, CDR1 is MGHRA and CDR2 is YSYEKL. This CDR3 is 14 amino acids long. The CDR3 DNA follows: TGCGCCAGCAGCCTCACAGGGTTGACGGATGAGCAGTTCTTC. It codes for CASSLTGLTDEQFF.

CDR3 loop: CAISRDVGEQYF. CDR3 nucleotides: TGTGCCATCAGCCGGGACGTCGGGGAGCAGTACTTC. The chain employs TRBV10-3 and TRBJ2-7; D possibly uses TRBD1 or TRBD2 (5 bases each). Trimming cost V 6 bases and J 7 bases, with 13 bases left between them. Germline V lookup: CDR1 ENHRY, CDR2 SYGVKD. The length of the CDR3 is 12 residues.

CDR3 DNA: TGCAGCGTTGATGCAGGTACAGATACGCAGTATTTT. This encodes CSVDAGTDTQYF. The chain carries TRBV29-1 and TRBJ2-3; no definite D call. The ends were cut back, 3 bases at V and 3 bases at J, with 7 bases in the middle. This CDR3 comprises 12 residues. Germline lookup yields CDR1 SQVTM and CDR2 ANQGSEA.